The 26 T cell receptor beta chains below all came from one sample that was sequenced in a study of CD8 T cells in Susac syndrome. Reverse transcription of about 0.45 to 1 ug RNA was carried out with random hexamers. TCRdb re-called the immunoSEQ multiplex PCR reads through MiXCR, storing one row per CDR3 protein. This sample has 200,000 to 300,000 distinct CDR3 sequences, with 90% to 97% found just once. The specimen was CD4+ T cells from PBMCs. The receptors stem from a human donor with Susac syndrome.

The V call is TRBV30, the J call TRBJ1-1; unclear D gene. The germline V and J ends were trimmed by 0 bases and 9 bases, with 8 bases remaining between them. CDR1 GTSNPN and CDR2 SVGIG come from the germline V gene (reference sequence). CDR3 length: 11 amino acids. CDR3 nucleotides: TGTGCCTGGAGTGTACGAGACCAAGCTTTCTTT. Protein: CAWSVRDQAFF. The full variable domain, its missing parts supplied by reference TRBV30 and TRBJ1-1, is SQTIHQWPATLVQPVGSPLSLECTVEGTSNPNLYWYRQAAGRGLQLLFYSVGIGQISSEVPQNLSASRPQDRQFILSSKKLLLSDSGFYLCAWSVRDQAFFGQGTRLTVV.

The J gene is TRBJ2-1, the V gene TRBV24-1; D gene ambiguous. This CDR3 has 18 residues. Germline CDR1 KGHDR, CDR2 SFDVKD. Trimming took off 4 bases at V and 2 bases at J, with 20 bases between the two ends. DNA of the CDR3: TGTGCCACCAGTGACCACTCTGCAGGCAGTGTCCCCTACAATGAGCAGTTCTTC. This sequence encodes CATSDHSAGSVPYNEQFF.

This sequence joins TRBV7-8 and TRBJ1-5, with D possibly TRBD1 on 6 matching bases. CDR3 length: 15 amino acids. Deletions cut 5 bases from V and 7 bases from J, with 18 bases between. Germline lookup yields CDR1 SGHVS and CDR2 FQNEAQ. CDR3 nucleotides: TGTGCCAGCAGCCGAGAGACAGGAATAGAGCAGCCCCAGCATTTT. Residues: CASSRETGIEQPQHF.

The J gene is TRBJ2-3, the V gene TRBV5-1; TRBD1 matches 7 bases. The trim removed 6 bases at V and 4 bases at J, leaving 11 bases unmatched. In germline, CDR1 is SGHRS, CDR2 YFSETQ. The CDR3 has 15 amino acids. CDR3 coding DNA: TGCGCCAGCAACCCACAGGGGAAGTGGGCAGATACGCAGTATTTT. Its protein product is CASNPQGKWADTQYF.

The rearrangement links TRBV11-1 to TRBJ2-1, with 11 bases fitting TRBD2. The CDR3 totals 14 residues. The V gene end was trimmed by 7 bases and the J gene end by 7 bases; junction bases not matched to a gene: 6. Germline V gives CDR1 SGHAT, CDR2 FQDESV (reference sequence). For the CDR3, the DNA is TGTGCCAGCACTACTACTAGCGGGAGTAATGAGCAGTTCTTC. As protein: CASTTTSGSNEQFF.

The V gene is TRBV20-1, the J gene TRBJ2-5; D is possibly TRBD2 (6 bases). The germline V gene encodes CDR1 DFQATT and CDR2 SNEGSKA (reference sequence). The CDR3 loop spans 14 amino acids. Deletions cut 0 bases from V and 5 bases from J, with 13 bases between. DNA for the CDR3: TGCAGTGCTAGAGATGGGAGGACACAGGAGACCCAGTACTTC. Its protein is CSARDGRTQETQYF.

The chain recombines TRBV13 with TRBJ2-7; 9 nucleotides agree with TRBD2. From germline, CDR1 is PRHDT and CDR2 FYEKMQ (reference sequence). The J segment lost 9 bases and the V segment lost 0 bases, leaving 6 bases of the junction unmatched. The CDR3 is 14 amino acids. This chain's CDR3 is CASSLGLAGRGQYF. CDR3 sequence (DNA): TGTGCCAGCAGCTTAGGACTAGCGGGCAGGGGGCAGTACTTC. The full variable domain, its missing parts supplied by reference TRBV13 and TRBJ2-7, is AAGVIQSPRHLIKEKRETATLKCYPIPRHDTVYWYQQGPGQDPQFLISFYEKMQSDKGSIPDRFSAQQFSDYHSELNMSSLELGDSALYFCASSLGLAGRGQYFGPGTRLTVT.

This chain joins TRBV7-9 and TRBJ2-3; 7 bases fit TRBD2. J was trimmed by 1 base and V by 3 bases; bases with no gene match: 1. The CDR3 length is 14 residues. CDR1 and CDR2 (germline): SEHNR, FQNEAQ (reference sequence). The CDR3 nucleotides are TGTGCCAGCAGCTTGAGCGGGGGCACAGATACGCAGTATTTT. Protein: CASSLSGGTDTQYF.

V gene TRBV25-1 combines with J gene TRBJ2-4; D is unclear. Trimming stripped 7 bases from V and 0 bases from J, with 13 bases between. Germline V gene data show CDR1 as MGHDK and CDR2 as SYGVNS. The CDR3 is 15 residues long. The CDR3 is CASTSNVGAKNIQYF. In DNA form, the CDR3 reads TGTGCCAGCACCTCAAACGTCGGAGCCAAAAACATTCAGTACTTC.

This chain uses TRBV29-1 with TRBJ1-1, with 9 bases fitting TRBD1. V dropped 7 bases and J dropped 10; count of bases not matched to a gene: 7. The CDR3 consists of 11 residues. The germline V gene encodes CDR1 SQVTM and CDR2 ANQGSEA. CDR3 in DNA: TGCAGCGCTGTACTGGGACAGGGAGCTTTCTTT. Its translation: CSAVLGQGAFF.

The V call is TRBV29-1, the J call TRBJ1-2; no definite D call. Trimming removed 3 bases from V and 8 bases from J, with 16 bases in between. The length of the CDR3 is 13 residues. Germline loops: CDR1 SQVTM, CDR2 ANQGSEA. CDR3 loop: CSVDIIGERGYTF. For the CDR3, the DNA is TGCAGCGTTGATATTATCGGGGAACGGGGCTACACCTTC.

The DNA of the CDR3 is TGCAGTGCTAGGCCCTTGGGGTCTGGGGCCAACGTCCTGACTTTC. Protein product: CSARPLGSGANVLTF. This chain connects TRBV20-1 to TRBJ2-6; D uncertain. The CDR3 runs 15 residues. Per germline, CDR1 DFQATT and CDR2 SNEGSKA (reference sequence). V was clipped by 3 bases and J by 1 base, with 10 bases between them.

CDR3 sequence (DNA): TGTGCCAGCATGACGAGCCCGACAGGGCGAGATGGCTACACCTTC. Amino acid sequence: CASMTSPTGRDGYTF. The V and J genes are TRBV27 and TRBJ1-2; TRBD1 agrees at 7 bases. The germline V gene encodes CDR1 MNHEY and CDR2 SMNVEV (reference sequence). The CDR3 contains 15 residues. V trimming: 7 bases; J trimming: 6 bases; junction bases outside the gene matches: 14.

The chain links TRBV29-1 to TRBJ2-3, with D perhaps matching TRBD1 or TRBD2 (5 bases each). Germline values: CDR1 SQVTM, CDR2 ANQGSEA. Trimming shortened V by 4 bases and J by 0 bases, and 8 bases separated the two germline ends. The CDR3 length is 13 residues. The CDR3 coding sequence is TGCAGCGTTGTCAGGGACAGCACAGATACGCAGTATTTT. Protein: CSVVRDSTDTQYF.

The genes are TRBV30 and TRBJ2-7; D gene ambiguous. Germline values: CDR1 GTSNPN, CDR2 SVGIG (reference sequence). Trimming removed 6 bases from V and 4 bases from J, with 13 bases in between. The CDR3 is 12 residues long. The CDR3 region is CACTTIEYEQYF. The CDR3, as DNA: TGTGCCTGCACGACCATCGAATACGAGCAGTACTTC.

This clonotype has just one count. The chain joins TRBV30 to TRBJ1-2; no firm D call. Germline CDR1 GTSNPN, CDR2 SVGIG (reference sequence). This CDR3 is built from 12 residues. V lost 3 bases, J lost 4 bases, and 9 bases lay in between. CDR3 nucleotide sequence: TGTGCCTGGAGCCCCGGCCTCTATGGCTACACCTTC. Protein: CAWSPGLYGYTF.

CDR3 DNA sequence: TGTGCCTGGAGTGACCTGTGGGAGATGGGCACAGATACGCAGTATTTT. Translated, it gives CAWSDLWEMGTDTQYF. This chain connects TRBV30 to TRBJ2-3; D is possibly TRBD2 (5 bases). The ends were cut back, 1 base at V and 1 base at J, with 15 bases in the middle. This CDR3 comprises 16 residues. Germline loops: CDR1 GTSNPN, CDR2 SVGIG (reference sequence).

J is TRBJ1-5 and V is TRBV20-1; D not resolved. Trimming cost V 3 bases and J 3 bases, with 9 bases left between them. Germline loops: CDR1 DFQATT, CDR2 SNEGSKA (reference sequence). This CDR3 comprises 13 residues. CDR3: CSARFAINQPQHF. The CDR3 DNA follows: TGCAGTGCTAGGTTTGCCATCAATCAGCCCCAGCATTTT.

The CDR3 sequence is CASSLNSEGSGETQYF. CDR3 DNA sequence: TGTGCCAGCTCACTCAACAGCGAGGGTTCAGGAGAGACCCAGTACTTC. This sequence joins TRBV18 and TRBJ2-5; the D gene is possibly TRBD2 (5 bases). With 4 bases removed from V and 4 bases from J, the gap between germline ends came to 19 bases. CDR3 length equals 16 residues. Per germline, CDR1 KGHSH and CDR2 LQKENI. Complete variable domain (other parts from reference TRBV18 and TRBJ2-5): NAGVMQNPRHLVRRRGQEARLRCSPMKGHSHVYWYRQLPEEGLKFMVYLQKENIIDESGMPKERFSAEFPKEGPSILRIQQVVRGDSAAYFCASSLNSEGSGETQYFGPGTRLLVL.

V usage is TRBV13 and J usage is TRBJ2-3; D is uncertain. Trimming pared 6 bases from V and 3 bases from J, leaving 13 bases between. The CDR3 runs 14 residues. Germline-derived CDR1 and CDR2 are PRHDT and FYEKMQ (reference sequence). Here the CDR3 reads CASRGSWETDTQYF. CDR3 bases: TGTGCCAGCAGAGGGTCGTGGGAAACAGATACGCAGTATTTT.

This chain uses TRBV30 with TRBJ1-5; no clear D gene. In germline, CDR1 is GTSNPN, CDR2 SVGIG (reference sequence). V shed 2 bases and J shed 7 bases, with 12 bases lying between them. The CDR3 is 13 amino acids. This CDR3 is CAWSSTGGQPQHF. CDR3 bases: TGTGCCTGGAGTTCTACCGGAGGCCAGCCCCAGCATTTT. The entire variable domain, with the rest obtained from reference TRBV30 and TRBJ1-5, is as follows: SQTIHQWPATLVQPVGSPLSLECTVEGTSNPNLYWYRQAAGRGLQLLFYSVGIGQISSEVPQNLSASRPQDRQFILSSKKLLLSDSGFYLCAWSSTGGQPQHFGDGTRLSIL.

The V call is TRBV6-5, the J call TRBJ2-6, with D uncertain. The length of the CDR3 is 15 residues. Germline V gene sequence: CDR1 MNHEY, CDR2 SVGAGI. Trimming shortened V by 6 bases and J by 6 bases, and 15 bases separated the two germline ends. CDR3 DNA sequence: TGTGCCAGCAGCCCCCCCGTGGGAAAGGCCAACGTCCTGACTTTC. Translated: CASSPPVGKANVLTF.

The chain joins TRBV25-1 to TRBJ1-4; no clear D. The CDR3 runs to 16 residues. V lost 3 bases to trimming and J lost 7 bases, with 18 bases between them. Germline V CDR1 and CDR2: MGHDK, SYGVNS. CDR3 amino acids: CASSDFRVHKGEKLFF. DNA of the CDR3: TGTGCCAGCAGTGACTTCCGGGTACACAAAGGTGAAAAACTGTTTTTT.

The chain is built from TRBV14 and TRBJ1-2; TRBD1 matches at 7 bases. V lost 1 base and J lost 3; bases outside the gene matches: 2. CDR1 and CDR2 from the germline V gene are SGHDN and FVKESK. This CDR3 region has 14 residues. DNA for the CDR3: TGTGCCAGCAGCCAAGTGGGGACAGACTATGGCTACACCTTC. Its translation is CASSQVGTDYGYTF.

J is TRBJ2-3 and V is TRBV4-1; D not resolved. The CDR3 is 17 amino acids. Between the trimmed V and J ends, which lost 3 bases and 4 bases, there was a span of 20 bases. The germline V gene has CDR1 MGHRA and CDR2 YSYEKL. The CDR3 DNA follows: TGCGCCAGCAGCCAGACCGACTGGATAAGCAAAGCAGATACGCAGTATTTT. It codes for CASSQTDWISKADTQYF.

The CDR3 nucleotides read TGCAGTGCTAGTCGAGCGACTAGCGGAAACTACGAGCAGTACTTC. Translated, it gives CSASRATSGNYEQYF. V usage is TRBV20-1 and J usage is TRBJ2-7; 9 nucleotides line up with TRBD2. Germline V gives CDR1 DFQATT, CDR2 SNEGSKA (reference sequence). The CDR3 consists of 15 residues. The J segment lost 3 bases and the V segment lost 3 bases, leaving 9 bases of the junction unmatched.